This T cell receptor (beta chain) was sequenced in a study of identical twins. Study-level points and caveats: Beta clonotypes that were abundant in cord blood contained fewer insertions, a pattern absent from memory repertoires. Beta out-of-frame twin sharing showed a weaker excess. Twins shared out-of-frame alpha sequences with excess low generation probability.

This clonotype was observed a few times. The antigen is unknown. A universal primer site arose from template switching, and cDNA bore unique molecular identifiers. MiXCR, run by TCRdb on the 5' RACE reads, gives a single entry per CDR3 protein. The table lists around 1.7 million distinct CDR3 sequences, 32% of them singletons, with roughly 0.3% in the top ten. There are 13 residues in the CDR3. Germline V gene data show CDR1 as SNHLY and CDR2 as FYNNEI. V lost 8 bases to trimming and J lost 5 bases, with 15 bases between them. The clonotype comes from a newborn girl in good health. The sequenced sample was cord blood. The V and J genes are TRBV2 and TRBJ2-5; D is ambiguous. The CDR3 loop is CASQTNMEETQYF. The DNA of the CDR3 is TGTGCCAGCCAAACTAATATGGAGGAGACCCAGTACTTC.